These 32 T cell receptor beta chains originate from one sample sequenced in a study of T cells in Graves' hyperthyroidism and ophthalmopathy (dated by TCRdb to about 2019). Libraries were made using multiplex PCR. The run used an Illumina HiSeq 2000. TCR beta CDR3 regions were amplified from RNA transcripts. The TCR CDR3 was subjected to a first round of RT-PCR using the HTBI primer set and the Qiagen OneStep RT-PCR kit. The public sequencing data were trimmed at Q25 with fastp and processed into clonotypes with MiXCR by TCRdb, which kept only in-frame beta chains. CDR3 protein duplicates are merged, each entry listing the most common genes and DNA. The table for this sample lists hundreds of thousands of distinct CDR3 sequences; 18% of them were counted only once. The ten largest clones represent approximately 15% of the sample. The sequenced sample consisted of blood. The receptors were gathered from a woman aged 50 to 60 with Graves' hyperthyroidism that later progressed to Graves' ophthalmopathy.

This clonotype has a handful of counts. Here the CDR3 reads CATSGMTGRTTDTQYF. The CDR3 bases are TGTGCCACCAGTGGGATGACAGGGCGTACCACAGATACGCAGTATTTT. This rearrangement joins TRBV24-1 to TRBJ2-3; 7 bases match TRBD1. Looked up from germline, CDR1 is KGHDR and CDR2 is SFDVKD. The CDR3 spans 16 residues. J gave up 2 bases and V 5 bases, and 9 bases lay outside the gene matches.

This clonotype has more than one count but fewer than ten. The chain combines TRBV6-1 with TRBJ2-7; 7 nucleotides agree with TRBD1. The V gene end was trimmed by 3 bases and the J gene end by 4 bases; junction bases not matched to a gene: 9. The CDR3 contains 15 residues. Germline lookup yields CDR1 MNHNS and CDR2 SASEGT. The CDR3 sequence is CASSDRDRGPYEQYF. The CDR3 DNA sequence: TGTGCCAGCAGTGACCGGGACAGAGGGCCGTACGAGCAGTACTTC.

This clonotype has a single count. The V call is TRBV9, the J call TRBJ2-6; possibly TRBD2 for D (5 bases). The CDR3 has 17 residues. Per the germline V gene, CDR1 is SGDLS and CDR2 is YYNGEE. Between the trimmed V and J ends, which lost 0 bases and 0 bases, there was a span of 10 bases. The CDR3 sequence: CASSVAGSYSGANVLTF. The CDR3 nucleotides read TGTGCCAGCAGCGTAGCTGGGAGCTACTCTGGGGCCAACGTCCTGACTTTC.

The V and J genes are TRBV25-1 and TRBJ2-2; D ambiguous. V was trimmed by 3 bases and J by 2 bases, leaving 13 bases between them. CDR1 is MGHDK, CDR2 SYGVNS, per germline. The CDR3 is 16 residues long. The CDR3 DNA reads as TGTGCCAGCAGTGAGTCGGACCGACTCAACACCGGGGAGCTGTTTTTT. It translates to CASSESDRLNTGELFF.

This clonotype was seen only a few times. The rearrangement uses TRBV29-1 and TRBJ2-7; 7 bases line up with TRBD2. J gave up 0 bases and V 4 bases, and 6 bases lay outside the gene matches. There are 14 residues in the CDR3. Germline V gene data show CDR1 as SQVTM and CDR2 as ANQGSEA. CDR3 protein: CSVVGEGSSYEQYF. DNA of the CDR3: TGCAGCGTTGTAGGGGAGGGCAGCTCCTACGAGCAGTACTTC.

This clonotype was seen a handful of times. The rearrangement links TRBV3-1 to TRBJ2-3, with a tentative D call TRBD1 (5 bases). The germline CDR1 and CDR2 sequences are LGHDT and YNNKEL (reference sequence). The CDR3 covers 16 residues. Trimming left V 0 bases short and J 0 bases short, with 10 bases between. The CDR3 loop reads CASSQENRLSTDTQYF. In DNA form, the CDR3 reads TGTGCCAGCAGCCAAGAAAACAGGCTTAGCACAGATACGCAGTATTTT.

This clonotype was observed many times. The chain combines TRBV27 with TRBJ1-1, with D possibly matching TRBD1 (5 bases). The CDR3 loop spans 14 amino acids. V was trimmed by 0 bases and J by 10 bases, leaving 15 bases between them. Germline assignment: CDR1 MNHEY and CDR2 SMNVEV (reference sequence). CDR3 amino acids: CASSLSRGALPAFF. The CDR3 coding sequence is TGTGCCAGCAGTTTATCGCGGGGCGCTCTCCCAGCTTTCTTT.

This chain uses TRBV19 with TRBJ2-6; D remains ambiguous. The germline V gene encodes CDR1 LNHDA and CDR2 SQIVND (reference sequence). With 9 bases removed from V and 1 base from J, the gap between germline ends came to 13 bases. This CDR3 has 15 residues. CDR3 sequence (DNA): TGTGCCAGCCTTGGCAGACCTTCTGGGGCCAACGTCCTGACTTTC. Translation gives CASLGRPSGANVLTF.

The table lists this clonotype with many counts. CDR3 residues: CASTPGQTGGYNEQFF. The CDR3 DNA sequence: TGTGCCAGCACTCCCGGCCAAACAGGGGGATACAATGAGCAGTTCTTC. This chain links TRBV7-9 with TRBJ2-1, with 8 bases aligning to TRBD1. Germline loops: CDR1 SEHNR, CDR2 FQNEAQ (reference sequence). The CDR3 covers 16 residues. J lost 4 bases, V lost 7 bases, and 12 bases had no gene match. Full variable domain (rest looked up from reference TRBV7-9 and TRBJ2-1): DTGVSQNPRHKITKRGQNVTFRCDPISEHNRLYWYRQTLGQGPEFLTYFQNEAQLEKSRLLSDRFSAERPKGSFSTLEIQRTEQGDSAMYLCASTPGQTGGYNEQFFGPGTRLTVL.

This clonotype was seen more than once but under ten times. The chain has TRBV7-9 and TRBJ2-1; D possibly corresponds to TRBD1 (6 bases). V shed 4 bases and J shed 2 bases, with 18 bases lying between them. The germline V gene encodes CDR1 SEHNR and CDR2 FQNEAQ (reference sequence). CDR3 length: 17 residues. The CDR3, as DNA: TGTGCCAGCAGCTCATTCCCGGGACATACCCCCTACAATGAGCAGTTCTTC. Protein sequence: CASSSFPGHTPYNEQFF.

The V and J genes are TRBV3-1 and TRBJ1-6; D is unresolved. With 4 bases removed from V and 0 bases from J, the gap between germline ends came to 10 bases. Germline loops: CDR1 LGHDT, CDR2 YNNKEL (reference sequence). The CDR3 loop spans 16 amino acids. CDR3 loop: CASSPLSSSYNSPLHF. CDR3 nucleotides: TGTGCCAGCAGCCCCCTAAGTAGCTCCTATAATTCACCCCTCCACTTT.

This clonotype appeared many times. The gene calls are TRBV12-3 or TRBV12-4 and TRBJ2-3; D uncertain. The CDR3 runs 12 residues. V shed 6 bases and J shed 7 bases, with 11 bases lying between them. The CDR3 sequence: CASSPLQYTQYF. CDR3 coding DNA: TGTGCCAGCAGCCCACTACAGTATACGCAGTATTTT.

This chain uses TRBV3-1 with TRBJ2-5, with 8 bases lining up with TRBD1. V lost 5 bases to trimming and J lost 4 bases; unmatched junction nucleotides: 9. The CDR3 contains 15 residues. Germline V gene lookup returns CDR1 LGHDT and CDR2 YNNKEL (reference sequence). CDR3 region: CASSRTGQGGETQYF. CDR3 in DNA: TGTGCCAGCAGCAGAACCGGACAGGGCGGAGAGACCCAGTACTTC.

This clonotype has only a few counts. The V call is TRBV6-1, the J call TRBJ1-5; D not certain. Between the trimmed V and J ends, which lost 3 bases and 0 bases, there was a span of 9 bases. The CDR3 is made up of 15 amino acids. Germline V lookup: CDR1 MNHNS, CDR2 SASEGT. The CDR3 DNA is TGTGCCAGCAGTGACCTGGACGGTAGCAATCAGCCCCAGCATTTT. It is translated as CASSDLDGSNQPQHF.

This clonotype occurred a few times. V usage is TRBV2 and J usage is TRBJ1-5, with D uncertain. Germline V CDR1 and CDR2: SNHLY, FYNNEI. Trimming took off 2 bases at V and 0 bases at J, with 5 bases between the two ends. The CDR3 has 14 amino acids. CDR3 sequence: CASSEIYSNQPQHF. DNA for the CDR3: TGTGCCAGCAGTGAAATCTATAGCAATCAGCCCCAGCATTTT.

This clonotype was counted at least ten times. The rearrangement joins TRBV12-3 or TRBV12-4 to TRBJ2-3, with a weak D call TRBD1 (5 bases). The CDR3 runs 14 residues. Trimming left V 3 bases short and J 6 bases short, with 13 bases between. The DNA of the CDR3 is TGTGCCAGCAGTTTCTCAGGGTTAGGGGATACGCAGTATTTT. Translating it yields CASSFSGLGDTQYF.

The rearrangement uses TRBV10-3 and TRBJ2-7; 7 nucleotides align to TRBD2. V shed 6 bases and J 2 bases; nucleotides not matched to a gene: 7. The CDR3 runs 14 residues. Germline V CDR1 and CDR2: ENHRY, SYGVKD. The CDR3 protein is CAIRKSGTTYEQYF. DNA for the CDR3: TGTGCCATCAGAAAGAGCGGGACCACCTACGAGCAGTACTTC.

This clonotype has more than one count but fewer than ten. The V gene is TRBV29-1, the J gene TRBJ2-2; 8 positions agree with TRBD1. The CDR3 totals 15 residues. V lost 6 bases and J lost 4; bases outside the gene matches: 10. Germline-derived CDR1 and CDR2 are SQVTM and ANQGSEA. CDR3 sequence reads: CSVAGTGMPTGELFF. The CDR3, as DNA: TGCAGCGTAGCCGGGACAGGAATGCCCACCGGGGAGCTGTTTTTT.

This clonotype was counted only a few times. This sequence joins TRBV6-1 and TRBJ1-4; a weak D match, TRBD1 (5 bases). CDR1 and CDR2 (germline): MNHNS, SASEGT. The germline V and J ends were trimmed by 5 bases and 5 bases, with 18 bases remaining between them. The CDR3 sequence is 16 residues long. The CDR3 loop is CASSRTRVGGNEKLFF. The CDR3, as DNA: TGTGCCAGCAGTCGAACACGGGTTGGGGGAAATGAAAAACTGTTTTTT.

This clonotype was detected a few times. J is TRBJ1-5 and V is TRBV20-1, with 10 nucleotides matching TRBD1. The V gene's germline CDR1 is DFQATT and CDR2 SNEGSKA (reference sequence). The CDR3 runs 13 residues. Trimming at V came to 3 bases and at J to 7 bases, leaving 3 bases not matched to a gene. This CDR3 reads CSASWTGGQPQHF. In nucleotides, the CDR3 is TGCAGTGCTAGTTGGACAGGGGGGCAGCCCCAGCATTTT.

V gene TRBV20-1 combines with J gene TRBJ2-5, with 12 positions matching TRBD2. From germline, CDR1 is DFQATT and CDR2 SNEGSKA (reference sequence). After removal of 6 bases from V and 5 bases from J, the junction contained 13 bases not matched to a gene. The CDR3 sequence is 16 residues long. The DNA of the CDR3 is TGCAGTGCCCCGGGACTAGCGGGCCGGGGGATCGAGACCCAGTACTTC. It yields the protein CSAPGLAGRGIETQYF.

This clonotype was counted many times. The CDR3 region is CASSLDDSYGYTF. For the CDR3, the DNA is TGCGCCAGCAGCTTGGACGACAGCTATGGCTACACCTTC. This chain joins TRBV5-1 and TRBJ1-2; D perhaps matches TRBD1 (5 bases). Germline CDR1 reads SGHRS; CDR2 reads YFSETQ. V was cut by 0 bases and J by 4 bases, with 7 bases left in between. The CDR3 has 13 amino acids.

This clonotype was picked up a small number of times. The chain couples TRBV5-5 to TRBJ2-3; D gene unclear. This CDR3 spans 15 amino acids. Deletions cut 1 base from V and 0 bases from J, with 9 bases between. Germline V lookup: CDR1 SGHKS, CDR2 YYEKEE (reference sequence). The chain's CDR3 is CASSLRAPSTDTQYF. CDR3 bases: TGTGCCAGCAGCTTGAGGGCCCCTAGCACAGATACGCAGTATTTT.

The chain uses TRBV18 and TRBJ1-1, with D possibly matching TRBD1 (5 bases). This CDR3 contains 13 residues. The V end lost 4 bases, the J end lost 3 bases, and 9 bases lay between the germline ends. The germline V gene encodes CDR1 KGHSH and CDR2 LQKENI. In DNA form, the CDR3 reads TGTGCCAGCTCACGATCGGGGGACACTGAAGCTTTCTTT. Translation: CASSRSGDTEAFF.

This clonotype was observed a handful of times. This chain joins TRBV20-1 and TRBJ1-1, with no clear D. CDR1 DFQATT and CDR2 SNEGSKA come from the germline V gene (reference sequence). V was cut by 4 bases and J by 6 bases, with 12 bases left in between. The CDR3 runs 12 residues. CDR3 in amino acids: CSAIAGASEAFF. The CDR3 nucleotides are TGCAGTGCTATCGCCGGCGCATCTGAAGCTTTCTTT.

This clonotype has just a few counts. The chain is built from TRBV7-9 and TRBJ1-3, with 8 nucleotides matching TRBD1. Trimming at V came to 3 bases and at J to 3 bases, leaving 10 bases not matched to a gene. CDR3 length equals 17 residues. The germline gives CDR1 SEHNR, CDR2 FQNEAQ (reference sequence). CDR3 protein: CASSFAGTGGLGNTIYF. Written as DNA, the CDR3 is TGTGCCAGCAGCTTCGCCGGGACAGGCGGTCTTGGAAACACCATATATTTT.

A few counts support this clonotype. Its ends do not fully match the called genes, so a read error is possible. The CDR3 here is CASSSQGFGQETQYF. In nucleotides, the CDR3 is TGTGCTAGCAGCTCCCAGGGGTTCGGCCAAGAGACCCAGTACTTC. The J gene is TRBJ2-5, the V gene TRBV7-7, with a tentative D call TRBD1 (6 bases). Germline V gives CDR1 SSHAT, CDR2 FNYEAQ (reference sequence). The CDR3 covers 15 residues. Complete variable domain (other parts from reference TRBV7-7 and TRBJ2-5): GAGVSQSPRYKVTKRGQDVTLRCDPISSHATLYWYQQALGQGPEFLTYFNYEAQPDKSGLPSDRFSAERPEGSISTLTIQRTEQRDSAMYRCASSSQGFGQETQYFGPGTRLLVL.

This clonotype was seen more than once but under ten times. The V call is TRBV3-1, the J call TRBJ1-6; TRBD1 matches 10 bases. Germline loops: CDR1 LGHDT, CDR2 YNNKEL (reference sequence). After removal of 4 bases from V and 6 bases from J, the junction contained 6 bases not matched to a gene. The CDR3 has 16 amino acids. CDR3 sequence reads: CASSPIRDRGNSPLHF. DNA of the CDR3: TGTGCCAGCAGCCCAATCCGGGACAGGGGTAATTCACCCCTCCACTTT.

The chain has TRBV7-2 and TRBJ1-5; D possibly corresponds to TRBD1 (5 bases). Trimming took off 1 base at V and 1 base at J, with 14 bases between the two ends. CDR1 is SGHTA, CDR2 FQGNSA, per germline. The CDR3 runs to 17 residues. The CDR3 bases are TGTGCCAGCAGCTTAGGGGGGGGGGTCCAAAGCAATCAGCCCCAGCATTTT. This gives the protein CASSLGGGVQSNQPQHF.

This clonotype was seen many times. The chain uses TRBV2 and TRBJ2-4, with 8 positions matching TRBD2. The CDR3 is 14 amino acids. Germline V gives CDR1 SNHLY, CDR2 FYNNEI. V gave up 8 bases and J gave up 5 bases; unmatched junction bases: 8. CDR3 protein: CASLGRGAQNIQYF. CDR3 coding DNA: TGTGCCAGCCTTGGGCGGGGGGCGCAAAACATTCAGTACTTC.

The J gene is TRBJ1-1, the V gene TRBV30; D is ambiguous. CDR1 is GTSNPN and CDR2 is SVGIG in the germline V gene (reference sequence). This CDR3 region has 10 residues. V was cut by 2 bases and J by 5 bases, with 3 bases left in between. CDR3 loop: CAWSYTEAFF. CDR3 bases: TGTGCCTGGAGTTATACTGAAGCTTTCTTT.

In DNA form, the CDR3 reads TGTGCCAGCAGCCAAACGCTGGGACTAGCGGGGTACAATGAGCAGTTCTTC. Protein sequence: CASSQTLGLAGYNEQFF. The rearrangement links TRBV11-3 to TRBJ2-1; 13 nucleotides line up with TRBD2. Germline assignment: CDR1 SGHNT and CDR2 YENEEA. This CDR3 comprises 17 residues. The V and J ends lost 5 bases and 4 bases, in that order; junction bases with no gene match: 8.